The 28 T cell receptor beta chains given below trace back to one sample, sequenced in a study of T cell changes during pregnancy in multiple sclerosis. Generated by immunoSEQ multiplex PCR, the TCRdb table keeps only in-frame clones and is missing some. Here the sample spans 75,000 to 95,000 clones, roughly 92% being singletons. The sequences come from peripheral blood, collected after pregnancy. These receptors all stem from a female donor with multiple sclerosis, enrolled in a pregnancy study.

V and J are TRBV7-2 and TRBJ2-7, with a weak D call TRBD1 (6 bases). This CDR3 has 15 amino acids. From germline, CDR1 is SGHTA and CDR2 FQGNSA. Between the trimmed V and J ends, which lost 4 bases and 3 bases, there was a span of 16 bases. CDR3 DNA sequence: TGTGCCAGCAGCTCCCACAGGGTAGGAGTCTACGAGCAGTACTTC. As protein: CASSSHRVGVYEQYF.

The V call is TRBV30, the J call TRBJ2-1; 9 positions match TRBD1. The J segment lost 7 bases and the V segment lost 4 bases, leaving 8 bases of the junction unmatched. Germline CDR1 GTSNPN, CDR2 SVGIG (reference sequence). This CDR3 has 14 residues. The CDR3 coding sequence is TGTGCCTGGAAGCTCCGGGACAGGGCAAATGAGCAGTTCTTC. Residues: CAWKLRDRANEQFF.

This rearrangement joins TRBV7-3 to TRBJ1-4; 7 bases line up with TRBD1. The germline V gene encodes CDR1 SGHTA and CDR2 FQGTGA. CDR3 length: 13 amino acids. The ends lost 6 bases at V and 7 bases at J; junction bases unmatched: 5. In DNA, the CDR3 is TGTGCCAGCAGTCCTGGGACAGTTGAAAAACTGTTTTTT. It codes for CASSPGTVEKLFF.

The gene calls are TRBV7-6 and TRBJ2-4, with 10 nucleotides matching TRBD2. V dropped 5 bases and J dropped 6; count of bases not matched to a gene: 10. This CDR3 has 16 residues. Per germline, CDR1 SGHVS and CDR2 FNYEAQ. The CDR3: CASSPLAGEGGNIQYF. CDR3 DNA: TGTGCCAGCAGCCCCCTAGCGGGGGAGGGTGGAAACATTCAGTACTTC.

This clone was seen once. This chain uses TRBV5-1 with TRBJ2-5; the D gene is possibly TRBD2 (6 bases). Germline V CDR1 and CDR2: SGHRS, YFSETQ. There are 16 residues in the CDR3. V lost 6 bases and J lost 5, with 23 bases in between. The CDR3, as DNA: TGCGCCAGCACCTCGTTGGCCGGGACGGGGGATGAGACCCAGTACTTC. This codes for CASTSLAGTGDETQYF.

The chain recombines TRBV2 with TRBJ2-7; 8 nucleotides line up with TRBD2. J lost 3 bases, V lost 8 bases, and 18 bases had no gene match. CDR3 length: 17 amino acids. From germline, CDR1 is SNHLY and CDR2 FYNNEI. The CDR3 here is CASAKGMAAGALYEQYF. The CDR3 DNA sequence: TGTGCCAGCGCCAAGGGCATGGCAGCGGGAGCGCTCTACGAGCAGTACTTC.

As DNA, the CDR3 is TGTGCCAGCAGTTTATCGGCTGACAGGGACGGCTTTATGCAGTATGGCTACACCTTC. Amino acids: CASSLSADRDGFMQYGYTF. The J gene is TRBJ1-2, the V gene TRBV27, with 7 bases identical to TRBD1. The CDR3 runs to 19 residues. Trimming removed 0 bases from V and 5 bases from J; junction bases left unmatched: 18. Germline assignment: CDR1 MNHEY and CDR2 SMNVEV (reference sequence).

The V gene is TRBV7-9, the J gene TRBJ1-5; no definite D call. CDR1 is SEHNR, CDR2 FQNEAQ, per germline (reference sequence). The CDR3 spans 14 residues. V was cut by 4 bases and J by 5 bases, with 12 bases left in between. For the CDR3, the DNA is TGTGCCAGCAGCTCCACCGGGGTGGATCAGCCCCAGCATTTT. Translated, it gives CASSSTGVDQPQHF.

This rearrangement joins TRBV18 to TRBJ1-5; possible D gene TRBD1, 5 bases. The CDR3 totals 17 residues. Trimming cost V 1 base and J 0 bases, with 13 bases left between them. Germline V lookup: CDR1 KGHSH, CDR2 LQKENI. CDR3 nucleotide sequence: TGTGCCAGCTCACCACAGGCGGGACCTTATAGCAATCAGCCCCAGCATTTT. Residues: CASSPQAGPYSNQPQHF.

V is TRBV5-6 and J is TRBJ2-1, with D perhaps TRBD1 (6 bases). This CDR3 spans 12 amino acids. V shed 2 bases and J shed 15 bases, with 15 bases lying between them. CDR1 and CDR2 from the germline V gene are SGHDT and YYEEEE. The DNA for the CDR3 is TGTGCCAGCAGCTTAAGGGGGTTAGACGCGTTCTTC. It codes for CASSLRGLDAFF. Full variable domain (remainder filled in from reference TRBV5-6 and TRBJ2-1): DAGVTQSPTHLIKTRGQQVTLRCSPKSGHDTVSWYQQALGQGPQFIFQYYEEEERQRGNFPDRFSGHQFPNYSSELNVNALLLGDSALYLCASSLRGLDAFFGPGTRLTVL.

The chain carries TRBV7-2 and TRBJ2-1; 7 bases fit TRBD2. CDR1 is SGHTA and CDR2 is FQGNSA in the germline V gene. V shed 4 bases, J shed 5 bases, and the junction held 5 bases outside the gene matches. The CDR3 runs to 14 residues. The chain's CDR3 is CASSWLAVHNEQFF. As DNA, the CDR3 is TGTGCCAGCAGCTGGCTAGCGGTCCACAATGAGCAGTTCTTC.

The J gene is TRBJ1-1, the V gene TRBV19, with 8 bases aligning to TRBD1. Looked up from germline, CDR1 is LNHDA and CDR2 is SQIVND (reference sequence). The CDR3 loop spans 14 amino acids. Trimming at V came to 6 bases and at J to 1 base, leaving 4 bases not matched to a gene. In DNA form, the CDR3 reads TGTGCCAGTAGCACCGGGACAGGGAACACTGAAGCTTTCTTT. This gives the protein CASSTGTGNTEAFF.

The gene calls are TRBV4-3 and TRBJ1-6; D is possibly TRBD1 (5 bases). The CDR3 covers 13 residues. Germline CDR1 is LGHNA and CDR2 is YSLEER. V was clipped by 2 bases and J by 15 bases, with 14 bases between them. This CDR3 is CASSQNRFEYLHF. CDR3 bases: TGCGCCAGCAGCCAAAACAGGTTTGAATACCTCCACTTT.

CDR3 in DNA: TGTGCCAGCAGCTTATCCAGGACAGGGGACTATGGCTACACCTTC. Translating it yields CASSLSRTGDYGYTF. The chain couples TRBV7-3 to TRBJ1-2; TRBD1 agrees at 9 bases. The germline gives CDR1 SGHTA, CDR2 FQGTGA. V lost 2 bases and J lost 3; bases outside the gene matches: 4. The CDR3 is 15 amino acids.

V is TRBV5-1 and J is TRBJ2-7; 9 positions match TRBD1. Germline V gene sequence: CDR1 SGHRS, CDR2 YFSETQ. The trim removed 1 base at V and 5 bases at J, leaving 13 bases unmatched. The CDR3 has 17 amino acids. CDR3 in amino acids: CASSLRILGQGRHEQYF. CDR3 nucleotides: TGCGCCAGCAGCTTGCGAATCTTGGGACAGGGCAGGCACGAGCAGTACTTC.

The chain uses TRBV10-3 and TRBJ2-2, with D possibly being TRBD1 (5 bases). Germline lookup yields CDR1 ENHRY and CDR2 SYGVKD. The ends were cut back, 6 bases at V and 3 bases at J, with 11 bases in the middle. The CDR3 extends over 14 amino acids. In DNA form, the CDR3 reads TGTGCCATCAGAGAAGGGGTAGACACCGGGGAGCTGTTTTTT. This gives the protein CAIREGVDTGELFF.

This rearrangement joins TRBV18 to TRBJ2-3, with TRBD1 identical over 7 bases. V lost 3 bases to trimming and J lost 4 bases; unmatched junction nucleotides: 4. In germline, CDR1 is KGHSH, CDR2 LQKENI. CDR3 size: 14 residues. This CDR3 is CASSPNRGADTQYF. CDR3 sequence (DNA): TGTGCCAGCTCACCCAACAGGGGAGCAGATACGCAGTATTTT. The entire variable domain, with the rest obtained from reference TRBV18 and TRBJ2-3, is as follows: NAGVMQNPRHLVRRRGQEARLRCSPMKGHSHVYWYRQLPEEGLKFMVYLQKENIIDESGMPKERFSAEFPKEGPSILRIQQVVRGDSAAYFCASSPNRGADTQYFGPGTRLTVL.

This sequence joins TRBV5-1 and TRBJ2-5; 9 positions match TRBD1. V lost 2 bases to trimming and J lost 5 bases; unmatched junction nucleotides: 7. The CDR3 runs to 15 residues. CDR1 SGHRS and CDR2 YFSETQ come from the germline V gene. CDR3 in amino acids: CASSFRTGAMETQYF. DNA for the CDR3: TGCGCCAGCAGCTTCCGGACAGGGGCGATGGAGACCCAGTACTTC.

This clone was observed a single time. The chain carries TRBV5-1 and TRBJ1-4; 8 bases are a match to TRBD1. J was trimmed by 11 bases and V by 0 bases; bases with no gene match: 3. CDR1 is SGHRS and CDR2 is YFSETQ in the germline V gene. This CDR3 is built from 13 residues. CDR3 amino acids: CASSLEDRAKLFF. CDR3 bases: TGCGCCAGCAGCTTGGAGGACAGGGCCAAACTGTTTTTT.

The chain carries TRBV4-3 and TRBJ2-5; 7 nucleotides match TRBD1. The CDR3 totals 16 residues. Germline CDR1 and CDR2: LGHNA and YSLEER. Trimming removed 1 base from V and 4 bases from J; junction bases left unmatched: 9. CDR3 sequence: CASSQGDRAGRETQYF. Here the CDR3 DNA reads TGCGCCAGCAGCCAAGGAGACAGGGCCGGGCGAGAGACCCAGTACTTC.

This chain connects TRBV6-5 to TRBJ1-2; no definite D call. Per germline, CDR1 MNHEY and CDR2 SVGAGI. The CDR3 extends over 15 amino acids. The V gene lost 8 bases and the J gene lost 1 base, with 17 bases spanning the gap. DNA for the CDR3: TGTGCCAGCGTACTCGACATCACCTATAACTATGGCTACACCTTC. Translation gives CASVLDITYNYGYTF.

V gene TRBV19 combines with J gene TRBJ1-1; tentatively, D is TRBD1 (5 bases). The V end lost 3 bases, the J end lost 0 bases, and 17 bases lay between the germline ends. CDR3 length equals 17 residues. Germline V gene data show CDR1 as LNHDA and CDR2 as SQIVND (reference sequence). In nucleotides, the CDR3 is TGTGCCAGTAGTATTCCCTCCAGGGTCAGGATGAACACTGAAGCTTTCTTT. Protein sequence: CASSIPSRVRMNTEAFF. Variable domain in full (rest from reference TRBV19 and TRBJ1-1): DGGITQSPKYLFRKEGQNVTLSCEQNLNHDAMYWYRQDPGQGLRLIYYSQIVNDFQKGDIAEGYSVSREKKESFPLTVTSAQKNPTAFYLCASSIPSRVRMNTEAFFGQGTRLTVV.

This rearrangement joins TRBV30 to TRBJ1-5, with a tentative D call TRBD1 (5 bases). This CDR3 has 15 amino acids. Trimming pared 4 bases from V and 0 bases from J, leaving 13 bases between. Germline V gene data show CDR1 as GTSNPN and CDR2 as SVGIG (reference sequence). The CDR3 reads CAWNPGGLSNQPQHF. In DNA, the CDR3 is TGTGCCTGGAACCCCGGGGGTCTTAGCAATCAGCCCCAGCATTTT.

This clone was seen just once. The chain has TRBV2 and TRBJ2-7; D possibly corresponds to TRBD2 (6 bases). V was trimmed by 7 bases and J by 1 base, leaving 14 bases between them. The length of the CDR3 is 14 residues. Germline assignment: CDR1 SNHLY and CDR2 FYNNEI. DNA of the CDR3: TGTGCCAGCAAGGACTACTATGAATCCTACGAGCAGTACTTC. This sequence encodes CASKDYYESYEQYF.

A single count supports this clone. The chain employs TRBV7-2 and TRBJ1-3; D may be TRBD1 (6 bases). V lost 6 bases and J 2 bases, leaving 11 bases between the germline ends. From germline, CDR1 is SGHTA and CDR2 FQGNSA. The CDR3 runs 14 residues. The chain's CDR3 is CASRGGTTGNTIYF. DNA of the CDR3: TGTGCCAGCAGAGGGGGTACTACTGGAAACACCATATATTTT.

The gene calls are TRBV28 and TRBJ2-2; TRBD1 matches at 8 bases. The CDR3 is 13 residues long. V was clipped by 5 bases and J by 6 bases; unmatched bases: 2. Germline CDR1 reads MDHEN; CDR2 reads SYDVKM. This chain's CDR3 is CASSLGQAGELFF. The CDR3 nucleotides are TGTGCCAGCAGTCTGGGACAGGCCGGGGAGCTGTTTTTT.

For the CDR3, the DNA is TGTGCCAGCAGCTTAGGACAGGGCCCCGCGGGTGAGCAGTTCTTC. Protein sequence: CASSLGQGPAGEQFF. The rearrangement joins TRBV7-6 to TRBJ2-1; the match to TRBD1 covers 7 bases. The V gene's germline CDR1 is SGHVS and CDR2 FNYEAQ. This CDR3 contains 15 residues. With 1 base clipped from V and 9 bases from J, the junction kept 9 bases outside the gene matches.

The chain is built from TRBV4-1 and TRBJ2-3, with TRBD2 matching 7 bases. The germline V gene has CDR1 MGHRA and CDR2 YSYEKL. The CDR3 spans 15 residues. V lost 0 bases, J lost 5 bases, and 5 bases stayed unmatched. The CDR3 here is CASSQEGGGRDTQYF. CDR3 DNA sequence: TGCGCCAGCAGCCAAGAGGGGGGAGGGAGAGATACGCAGTATTTT.